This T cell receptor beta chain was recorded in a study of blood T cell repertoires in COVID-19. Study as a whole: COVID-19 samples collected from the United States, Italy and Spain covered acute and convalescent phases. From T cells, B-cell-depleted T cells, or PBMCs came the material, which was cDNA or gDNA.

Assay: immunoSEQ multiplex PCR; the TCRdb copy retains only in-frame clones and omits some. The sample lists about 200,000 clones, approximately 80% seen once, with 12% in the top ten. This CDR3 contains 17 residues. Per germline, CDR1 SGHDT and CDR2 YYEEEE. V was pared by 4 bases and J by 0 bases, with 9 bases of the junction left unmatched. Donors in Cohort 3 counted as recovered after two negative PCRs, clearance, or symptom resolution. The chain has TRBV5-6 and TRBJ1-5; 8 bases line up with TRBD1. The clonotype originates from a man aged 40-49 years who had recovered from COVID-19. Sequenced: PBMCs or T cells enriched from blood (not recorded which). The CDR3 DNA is TGTGCCAGCAGCCGACATTGGACAGGGTATAGCAATCAGCCCCAGCATTTT. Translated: CASSRHWTGYSNQPQHF.